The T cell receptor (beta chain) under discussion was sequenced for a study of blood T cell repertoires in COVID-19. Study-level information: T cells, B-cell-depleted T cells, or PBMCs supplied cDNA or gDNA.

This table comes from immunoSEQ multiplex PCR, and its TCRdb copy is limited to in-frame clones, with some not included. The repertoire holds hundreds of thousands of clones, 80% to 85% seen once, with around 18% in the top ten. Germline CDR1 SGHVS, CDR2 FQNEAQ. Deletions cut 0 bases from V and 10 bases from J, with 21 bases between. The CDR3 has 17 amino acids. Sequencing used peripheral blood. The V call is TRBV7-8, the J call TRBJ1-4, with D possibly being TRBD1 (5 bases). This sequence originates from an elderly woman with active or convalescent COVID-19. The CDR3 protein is CASSLASPGGSSGKLFF. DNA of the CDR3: TGTGCCAGCAGCTTAGCCAGTCCGGGGGGGTCTTCGGGAAAACTGTTTTTT.